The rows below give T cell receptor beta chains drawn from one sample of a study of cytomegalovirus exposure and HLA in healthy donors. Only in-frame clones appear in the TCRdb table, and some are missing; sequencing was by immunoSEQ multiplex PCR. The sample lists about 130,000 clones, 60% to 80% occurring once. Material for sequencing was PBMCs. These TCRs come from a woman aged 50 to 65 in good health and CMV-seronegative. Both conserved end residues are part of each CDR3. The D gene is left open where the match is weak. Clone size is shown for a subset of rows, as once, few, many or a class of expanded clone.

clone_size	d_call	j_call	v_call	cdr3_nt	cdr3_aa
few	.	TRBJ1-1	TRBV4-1	TGCGCCAGCAGCCAAGAAGTGACAGGGAACACTGAAGCTTTCTTT	CASSQEVTGNTEAFF
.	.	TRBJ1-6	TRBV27	TGTGCCAGCTGGAGGAGCGGGGGGGGTTCACCCCTCCACTTT	CASWRSGGGSPLHF
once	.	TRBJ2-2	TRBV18	TGTGCCAGCTCACCAGAGGGTATCGCCGGGGAGCTGTTTTTT	CASSPEGIAGELFF
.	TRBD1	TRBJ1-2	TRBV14	TGTGCCAGCAGCCCGACGCGGACAGGGAGAGACGGCTACACCTTC	CASSPTRTGRDGYTF
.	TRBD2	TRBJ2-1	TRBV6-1	TGTGCCAGCAAGTTAGCGGGAGGGCCGCGTGAGCAGTTCTTC	CASKLAGGPREQFF
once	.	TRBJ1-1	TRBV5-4	TGTGCCAGCAGCTTTGGTGTAACTGTGAACACTGAAGCTTTCTTT	CASSFGVTVNTEAFF
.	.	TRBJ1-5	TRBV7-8	TGTGCCAGCAGCTCTGGGGCCTTCTATAGCAATCAGCCCCAGCATTTT	CASSSGAFYSNQPQHF
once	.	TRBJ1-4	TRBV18	TGTGCCAGCTCACCGACGGGGACTAATGAAAAACTGTTTTTT	CASSPTGTNEKLFF
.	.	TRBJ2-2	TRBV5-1	TGCGCCAGCAGCTCAGCGCCGGACACCCCCACCGGGGAGCTGTTTTTT	CASSSAPDTPTGELFF
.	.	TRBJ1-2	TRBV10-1	TGCGCCAGCAGCCGAGGAGGACTGCACTATGGCTACACCTTC	CASSRGGLHYGYTF
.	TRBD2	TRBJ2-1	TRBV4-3	TGCGCCAGCAGCCAAGAACCCTATAGCGGGAGATACAATGAGCAGTTCTTC	CASSQEPYSGRYNEQFF
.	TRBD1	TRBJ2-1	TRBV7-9	TGTGCCAGCTCCCGGGACAGGGACACCGGAGAGCAGTTCTTC	CASSRDRDTGEQFF
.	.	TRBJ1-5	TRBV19	TGTGCCAGTAGTGACCCGGGACTGAAAAATCAGCCCCAGCATTTT	CASSDPGLKNQPQHF
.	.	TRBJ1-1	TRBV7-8	TGTGCCGGCAGCTTGGGGCCTGAAGCTTTCTTT	CAGSLGPEAFF
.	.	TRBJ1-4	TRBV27	TGTGCCAGCAGTGGGCTAGGGGGGGTTGAAAAACTGTTTTTT	CASSGLGGVEKLFF
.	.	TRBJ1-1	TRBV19	TGTGCCAGTAGTATAGCTCAGGGAAACACTGAAGCTTTCTTT	CASSIAQGNTEAFF
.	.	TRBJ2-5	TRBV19	TGTGCCAGTAGCGGGTCCGTCGGGGAGACCCAGTACTTC	CASSGSVGETQYF
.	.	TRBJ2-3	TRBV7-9	TGTGCCAGCAACGGGATTCGGGTAGATACGCAGTATTTT	CASNGIRVDTQYF
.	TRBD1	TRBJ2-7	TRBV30	TGTGCCTGGAGTGTGCTGACAGGGGGCAAATATCAGGCCTACGAGCAGTACTTC	CAWSVLTGGKYQAYEQYF
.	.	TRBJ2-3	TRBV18	TGTGCCAGCTCGACCGGCGGGGAATGGTGGGATTTT	CASSTGGEWWDF
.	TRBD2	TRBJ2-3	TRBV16	TGTGCCAGCAGCCCCGCCGGGGGGAGAGATACGCAGTATTTT	CASSPAGGRDTQYF
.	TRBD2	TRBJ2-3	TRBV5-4	TGTGCCAGCAGCGGCCGTAGCGGGAGCGGGGCAGATACGCAGTATTTT	CASSGRSGSGADTQYF
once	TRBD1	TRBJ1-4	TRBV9	TGTGCCAGCAGCGTAGAGGACAGGGGGAAACTGTTTTTT	CASSVEDRGKLFF
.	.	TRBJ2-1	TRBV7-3	TGTGCCAGCAGCGCCCCTTCGGTCGATGAGCAGTTCTTC	CASSAPSVDEQFF
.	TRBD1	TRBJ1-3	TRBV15	TGTGCCACCAGCAGAGATCCCCACAGGGGGGGAAACACCATATATTTT	CATSRDPHRGGNTIYF
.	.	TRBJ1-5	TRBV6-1	TGTGCCAGCACTCCAGGCTTCAATCAGCCCCAGCATTTT	CASTPGFNQPQHF
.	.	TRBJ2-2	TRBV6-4	TGTGCCAGCAGTGTTGGAGCGAACACCGGGGAGCTGTTTTTT	CASSVGANTGELFF
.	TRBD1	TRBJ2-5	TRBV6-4	TGTGCCAGCAGTGCGGGACAGGAGTCAGAGACCCAGTACTTC	CASSAGQESETQYF
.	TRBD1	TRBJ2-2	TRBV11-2	TGTGCCAGCAGCCAAAAAATTAACTACCGGGACAGCTTAGCCGGGGAGCTGTTTTTT	CASSQKINYRDSLAGELFF
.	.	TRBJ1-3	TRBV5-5	TGTGCCAGCAGCTTGGCCATAGAGAGCTCTGGAAACACCATATATTTT	CASSLAIESSGNTIYF
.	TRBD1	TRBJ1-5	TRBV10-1	TGCGCCAGCAGTGATGGCCTGGACAGGGTCGATCAGCCCCAGCATTTT	CASSDGLDRVDQPQHF
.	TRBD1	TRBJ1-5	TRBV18	TGTGCCAGCTCACCACTTACCGGGACAGGGGGCAACAATCAGCCCCAGCATTTT	CASSPLTGTGGNNQPQHF
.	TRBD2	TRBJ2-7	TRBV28	TGTGCCAGCAGTTTGGATGGGCTAGCGGAATACGAGCAGTACTTC	CASSLDGLAEYEQYF
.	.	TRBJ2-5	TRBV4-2	TGTGCCAGCAGTCGGCGCGGACAAAACGAAGGTACCCAGTACTTC	CASSRRGQNEGTQYF
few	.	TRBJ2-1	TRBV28	TGTGCCAGCAGTGAGCGGACCTCCCCCCCCTACAATGAGCAGTTCTTC	CASSERTSPPYNEQFF